Listed here are 16 T cell receptor beta chains from one sample, sequenced in a study of graft-versus-host responses after intestinal transplantation. Their recognized antigens are unknown. The method was immunoSEQ multiplex PCR; TCRdb's version includes in-frame clones alone and lacks a portion of them. The sample consists of 30,000 to 45,000 clones, roughly 92% of them appearing once. Sequencing was performed on unstimulated CD8+ T cells sorted from spleen or lymph node cells, taken before transplant. These receptors were obtained from a human donor who was the organ donor for an intestinal transplant.

The chain couples TRBV13 to TRBJ1-4; D might be TRBD1 (5 bases). This CDR3 contains 14 residues. Trimming took off 6 bases at V and 2 bases at J, with 10 bases between the two ends. Germline CDR1 and CDR2: PRHDT and FYEKMQ (reference sequence). In DNA, the CDR3 is TGTGCCAGCAGTTCGGGGGTGACTAATGAAAAACTGTTTTTT. This gives the protein CASSSGVTNEKLFF.

The chain carries TRBV12-5 and TRBJ2-1, with 7 bases fitting TRBD2. Germline V gene data show CDR1 as LGHNT and CDR2 as FRNRAP. The CDR3 is 16 residues long. V was pared by 2 bases and J by 7 bases, with 11 bases of the junction left unmatched. CDR3 residues: CASGLMAGVSRNEQFF. DNA of the CDR3: TGTGCTAGTGGTTTGATGGCGGGAGTCAGTAGGAATGAGCAGTTCTTC.

The J gene is TRBJ2-7, the V gene TRBV7-3; 15 bases fit TRBD2. Germline CDR1 is SGHTA and CDR2 is FQGTGA. The CDR3 sequence is 15 residues long. Trimming took 5 bases from V and 5 from J; bases not matched to a gene: 4. The CDR3 loop reads CASSPGTSGRNEQYF. DNA for the CDR3: TGTGCCAGCAGCCCCGGGACTAGCGGGAGGAACGAGCAGTACTTC.

V usage is TRBV27 and J usage is TRBJ1-1; 8 nucleotides align to TRBD1. Germline V gene lookup returns CDR1 MNHEY and CDR2 SMNVEV (reference sequence). Trimming cost V 4 bases and J 0 bases; bases outside gene matches: 1. CDR3 length: 14 amino acids. CDR3 loop: CASSWTGMNTEAFF. Here the CDR3 DNA reads TGTGCCAGCAGTTGGACAGGGATGAACACTGAAGCTTTCTTT.

The chain is built from TRBV7-6 and TRBJ2-7; unclear D gene. This CDR3 has 13 amino acids. CDR1 SGHVS and CDR2 FNYEAQ come from the germline V gene. The germline V and J ends were trimmed by 5 bases and 2 bases, with 10 bases remaining between them. The CDR3: CASSPGRPYEQYF. DNA of the CDR3: TGTGCCAGCAGCCCCGGACGGCCCTACGAGCAGTACTTC.

The genes are TRBV2 and TRBJ2-4; D possibly corresponds to TRBD1 (5 bases). Looked up from germline, CDR1 is SNHLY and CDR2 is FYNNEI. This CDR3 is 15 amino acids long. Trimming shortened V by 3 bases and J by 1 base, and 10 bases separated the two germline ends. CDR3 coding DNA: TGTGCCAGCAGTGACAGGGATTACGCCAAAAACATTCAGTACTTC. It translates to CASSDRDYAKNIQYF.

This clone was observed once. The CDR3 DNA is TGTGCCAGCAGCATGGGACAGGGCTACGCTGAAGCTTTCTTT. It translates to CASSMGQGYAEAFF. V and J are TRBV7-3 and TRBJ1-1; TRBD1 matches at 9 bases. The CDR3 spans 14 residues. Germline-derived CDR1 and CDR2 are SGHTA and FQGTGA. The J segment lost 6 bases and the V segment lost 5 bases, leaving 7 bases of the junction unmatched.

This chain joins TRBV27 and TRBJ1-3; 10 bases align to TRBD1. The CDR3 has 16 amino acids. Germline lookup yields CDR1 MNHEY and CDR2 SMNVEV (reference sequence). The ends lost 5 bases at V and 0 bases at J; junction bases unmatched: 4. This chain's CDR3 is CASSKGQGVSGNTIYF. CDR3 in DNA: TGTGCCAGCAGTAAAGGACAGGGGGTCTCTGGAAACACCATATATTTT.

The rearrangement links TRBV27 to TRBJ2-1; D is possibly TRBD2 (5 bases). The CDR3 runs to 14 residues. V lost 2 bases, J lost 1 base, and 6 bases lay in between. Germline V gene data show CDR1 as MNHEY and CDR2 as SMNVEV (reference sequence). CDR3 amino acids: CASSLGSSYNEQFF. As DNA, the CDR3 is TGTGCCAGCAGTTTAGGGAGTTCCTACAATGAGCAGTTCTTC.

V and J are TRBV4-3 and TRBJ2-1, with TRBD2 identical over 7 bases. J was trimmed by 5 bases and V by 0 bases; bases with no gene match: 4. CDR1 LGHNA and CDR2 YSLEER come from the germline V gene. This CDR3 is 15 amino acids long. The CDR3 sequence: CASSQEAGLNNEQFF. The CDR3 region has the DNA TGCGCCAGCAGCCAAGAAGCGGGGCTTAACAATGAGCAGTTCTTC.

This sequence joins TRBV4-1 and TRBJ2-7; D is unclear. Trimming took off 0 bases at V and 5 bases at J, with 8 bases between the two ends. The CDR3 runs to 13 residues. Looked up from germline, CDR1 is MGHRA and CDR2 is YSYEKL. The CDR3 spells CASSQERADEQYF. The CDR3 DNA reads TGCGCCAGCAGCCAAGAACGGGCGGACGAGCAGTACTTC.

The chain joins TRBV27 to TRBJ2-3; a possible D gene is TRBD1 (6 bases). Trimming took off 6 bases at V and 5 bases at J, with 15 bases between the two ends. CDR3 length: 14 residues. Germline-derived CDR1 and CDR2 are MNHEY and SMNVEV (reference sequence). The CDR3 region is CASSPTGIGDTQYF. CDR3 bases: TGTGCCAGCAGCCCAACAGGGATTGGAGATACGCAGTATTTT.

The gene calls are TRBV30 and TRBJ1-1, with D tentatively TRBD1 (5 bases). Germline assignment: CDR1 GTSNPN and CDR2 SVGIG (reference sequence). Trimming left V 2 bases short and J 3 bases short, with 7 bases between. CDR3 length: 12 residues. The DNA of the CDR3 is TGTGCCTGGAGTCGAGGGGACACTGAAGCTTTCTTT. As protein: CAWSRGDTEAFF.

This chain links TRBV5-4 with TRBJ2-3; 10 bases agree with TRBD2. Losses at the gene ends were 3 bases for V and 1 base for J; bases not matched to a gene: 5. This CDR3 has 16 amino acids. CDR1 is SGHNT and CDR2 is YYREEE in the germline V gene (reference sequence). The CDR3 protein is CASSSPLAGGTDTQYF. Here the CDR3 DNA reads TGTGCCAGCAGCTCACCCCTAGCGGGAGGCACAGATACGCAGTATTTT.

The chain employs TRBV28 and TRBJ2-5, with a weak D call TRBD2 (6 bases). V shed 4 bases and J shed 4 bases, with 13 bases lying between them. The CDR3 extends over 14 amino acids. From germline, CDR1 is MDHEN and CDR2 SYDVKM. Here the CDR3 DNA reads TGTGCCAGCAGTTCTTGGGGACTCCTAGAGACCCAGTACTTC. This translates into CASSSWGLLETQYF.

The V call is TRBV19, the J call TRBJ2-2; TRBD2 is a possible D gene (5 bases). This CDR3 spans 13 amino acids. Looked up from germline, CDR1 is LNHDA and CDR2 is SQIVND (reference sequence). Trimming took off 6 bases at V and 1 base at J, with 6 bases between the two ends. CDR3 loop: CASRRGNTGELFF. The CDR3 DNA reads TGTGCCAGTAGACGGGGGAACACCGGGGAGCTGTTTTTT.